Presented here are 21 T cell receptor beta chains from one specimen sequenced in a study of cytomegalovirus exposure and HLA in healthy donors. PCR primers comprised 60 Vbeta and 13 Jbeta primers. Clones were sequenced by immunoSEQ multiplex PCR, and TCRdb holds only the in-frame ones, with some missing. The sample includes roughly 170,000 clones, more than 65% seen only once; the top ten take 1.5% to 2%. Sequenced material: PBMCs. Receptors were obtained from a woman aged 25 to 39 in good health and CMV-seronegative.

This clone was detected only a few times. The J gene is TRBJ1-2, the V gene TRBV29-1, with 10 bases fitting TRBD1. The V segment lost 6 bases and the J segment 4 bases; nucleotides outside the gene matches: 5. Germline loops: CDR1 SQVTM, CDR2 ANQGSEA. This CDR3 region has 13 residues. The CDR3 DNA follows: TGCAGCGTGGATGGACAGGGGGGCTATGGCTACACCTTC. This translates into CSVDGQGGYGYTF.

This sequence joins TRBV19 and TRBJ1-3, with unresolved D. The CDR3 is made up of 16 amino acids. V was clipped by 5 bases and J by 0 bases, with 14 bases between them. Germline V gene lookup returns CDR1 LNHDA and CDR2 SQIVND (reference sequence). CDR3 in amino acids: CASSVSLGSSGNTIYF. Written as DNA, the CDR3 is TGTGCCAGTAGTGTTTCTCTGGGCAGCTCTGGAAACACCATATATTTT.

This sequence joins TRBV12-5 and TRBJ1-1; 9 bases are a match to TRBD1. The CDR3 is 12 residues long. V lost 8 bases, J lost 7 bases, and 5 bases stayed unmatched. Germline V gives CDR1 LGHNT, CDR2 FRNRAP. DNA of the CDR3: TGTGCTAGTTCCGGACAGGGGATTGAAGCTTTCTTT. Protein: CASSGQGIEAFF.

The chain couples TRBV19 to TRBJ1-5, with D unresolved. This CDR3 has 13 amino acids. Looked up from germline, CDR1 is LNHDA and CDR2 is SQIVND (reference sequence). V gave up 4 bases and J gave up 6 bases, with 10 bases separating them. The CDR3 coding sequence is TGTGCCAGTAGTACCTTTTCCGGTCAGCCCCAGCATTTT. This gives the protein CASSTFSGQPQHF.

CDR3 sequence (DNA): TGTGCCAGCAGCTTTGCGGGGTCGGATGAGCAGTTCTTC. Residues: CASSFAGSDEQFF. V and J are TRBV7-9 and TRBJ2-1; D may be TRBD2 (6 bases). This CDR3 is 13 amino acids long. V was shortened by 3 bases and J by 8 bases, with 11 bases between the two germline ends. Per the germline V gene, CDR1 is SEHNR and CDR2 is FQNEAQ (reference sequence).

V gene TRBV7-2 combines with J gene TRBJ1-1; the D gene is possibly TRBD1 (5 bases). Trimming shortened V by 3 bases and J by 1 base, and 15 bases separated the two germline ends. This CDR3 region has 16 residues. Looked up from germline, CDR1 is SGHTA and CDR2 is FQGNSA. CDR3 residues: CASSFITGATNTEAFF. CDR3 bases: TGTGCCAGCAGCTTTATCACAGGTGCTACGAACACTGAAGCTTTCTTT.

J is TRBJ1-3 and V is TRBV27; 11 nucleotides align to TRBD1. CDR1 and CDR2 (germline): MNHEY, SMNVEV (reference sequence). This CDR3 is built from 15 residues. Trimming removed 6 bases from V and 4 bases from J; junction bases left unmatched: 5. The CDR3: CASSLDRGRGNTIYF. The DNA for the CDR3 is TGTGCCAGCAGCCTGGACAGGGGGCGAGGAAACACCATATATTTT.

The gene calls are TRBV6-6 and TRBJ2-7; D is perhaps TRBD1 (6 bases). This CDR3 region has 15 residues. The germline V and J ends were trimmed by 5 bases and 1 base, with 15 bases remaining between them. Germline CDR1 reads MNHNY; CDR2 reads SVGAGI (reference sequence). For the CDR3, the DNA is TGTGCCAGCAGTAACCGGGACAACCTGTCCTACGAGCAGTACTTC. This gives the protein CASSNRDNLSYEQYF.

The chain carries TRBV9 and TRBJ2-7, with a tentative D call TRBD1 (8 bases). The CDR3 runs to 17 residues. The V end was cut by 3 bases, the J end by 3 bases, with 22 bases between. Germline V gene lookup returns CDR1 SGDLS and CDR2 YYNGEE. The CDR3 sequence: CASSAEGGGDRGYEQYF. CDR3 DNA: TGTGCCAGCAGCGCCGAAGGGGGGGGAGACAGGGGCTACGAGCAGTACTTC.

CDR3 loop: CASSSRSDSFTDTQYF. The DNA for the CDR3 is TGCGCCAGCAGCTCCCGATCAGACAGTTTCACAGATACGCAGTATTTT. This chain connects TRBV5-1 to TRBJ2-3; tentatively, D is TRBD1 (5 bases). Germline V lookup: CDR1 SGHRS, CDR2 YFSETQ. V dropped 3 bases and J dropped 2 bases, with 16 bases sitting between them. The CDR3 spans 16 residues.

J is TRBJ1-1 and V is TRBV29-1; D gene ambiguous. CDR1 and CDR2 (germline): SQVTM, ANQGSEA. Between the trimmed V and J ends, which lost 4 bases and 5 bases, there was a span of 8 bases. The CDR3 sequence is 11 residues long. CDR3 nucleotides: TGCAGCGTTGGGCGGATTACTGAAGCTTTCTTT. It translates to CSVGRITEAFF.

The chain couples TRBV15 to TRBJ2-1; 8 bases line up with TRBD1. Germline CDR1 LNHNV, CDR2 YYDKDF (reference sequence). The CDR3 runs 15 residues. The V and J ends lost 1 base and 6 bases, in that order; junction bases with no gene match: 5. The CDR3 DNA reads TGTGCCACCAGCAGAGCGCGACAGGGGATCAATGAGCAGTTCTTC. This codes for CATSRARQGINEQFF.

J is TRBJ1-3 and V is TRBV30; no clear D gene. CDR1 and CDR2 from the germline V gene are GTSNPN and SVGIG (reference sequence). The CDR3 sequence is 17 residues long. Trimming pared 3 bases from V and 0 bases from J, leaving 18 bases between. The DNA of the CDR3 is TGTGCCTGGAGAGGCTTAGGAGGACTGAACTCTGGAAACACCATATATTTT. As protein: CAWRGLGGLNSGNTIYF.

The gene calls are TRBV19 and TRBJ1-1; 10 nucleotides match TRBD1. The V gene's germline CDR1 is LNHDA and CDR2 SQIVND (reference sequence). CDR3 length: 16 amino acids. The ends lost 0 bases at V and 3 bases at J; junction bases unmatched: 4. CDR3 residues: CASSIDRTGGYTEAFF. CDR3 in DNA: TGTGCCAGTAGTATAGATAGGACAGGGGGGTACACTGAAGCTTTCTTT.

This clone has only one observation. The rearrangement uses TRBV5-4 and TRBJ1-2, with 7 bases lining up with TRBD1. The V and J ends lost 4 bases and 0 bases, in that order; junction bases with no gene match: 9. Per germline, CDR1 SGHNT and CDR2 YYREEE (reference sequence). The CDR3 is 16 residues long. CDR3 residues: CASSAAGGYANYGYTF. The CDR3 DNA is TGTGCCAGCAGCGCGGCAGGGGGGTATGCTAACTATGGCTACACCTTC.

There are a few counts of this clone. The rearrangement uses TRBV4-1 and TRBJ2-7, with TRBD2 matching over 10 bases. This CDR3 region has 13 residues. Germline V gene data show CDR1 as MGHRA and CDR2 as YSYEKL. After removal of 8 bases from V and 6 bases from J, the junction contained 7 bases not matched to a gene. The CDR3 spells CASRGTSAREQYF. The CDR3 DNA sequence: TGCGCCAGCCGCGGGACTAGCGCCCGCGAGCAGTACTTC.

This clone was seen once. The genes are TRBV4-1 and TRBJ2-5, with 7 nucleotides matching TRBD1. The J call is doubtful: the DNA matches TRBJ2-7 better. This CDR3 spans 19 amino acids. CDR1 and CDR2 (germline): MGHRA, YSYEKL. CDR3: CASSQGSLNRQGTDYEQYF. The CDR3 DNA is TGCGCCAGCAGCCAAGGATCCCTAAATCGACAGGGTACGGACTACGAGCAGTACTTC.

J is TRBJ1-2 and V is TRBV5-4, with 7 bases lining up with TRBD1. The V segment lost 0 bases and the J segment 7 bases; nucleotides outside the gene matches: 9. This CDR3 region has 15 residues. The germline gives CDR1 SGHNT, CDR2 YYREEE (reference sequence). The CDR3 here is CASSLGAGGGCGYTF. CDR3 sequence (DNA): TGTGCCAGCAGCTTGGGAGCAGGGGGAGGTTGTGGCTACACCTTC.

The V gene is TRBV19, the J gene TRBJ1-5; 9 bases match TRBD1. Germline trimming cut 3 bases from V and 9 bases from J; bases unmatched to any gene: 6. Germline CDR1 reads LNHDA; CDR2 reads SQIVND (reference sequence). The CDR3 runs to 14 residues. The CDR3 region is CASSIRQGDRPQHF. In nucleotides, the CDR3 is TGTGCCAGTAGTATTCGACAGGGGGACAGGCCCCAGCATTTT. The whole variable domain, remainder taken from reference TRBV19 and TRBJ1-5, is DGGITQSPKYLFRKEGQNVTLSCEQNLNHDAMYWYRQDPGQGLRLIYYSQIVNDFQKGDIAEGYSVSREKKESFPLTVTSAQKNPTAFYLCASSIRQGDRPQHFGDGTRLSIL.

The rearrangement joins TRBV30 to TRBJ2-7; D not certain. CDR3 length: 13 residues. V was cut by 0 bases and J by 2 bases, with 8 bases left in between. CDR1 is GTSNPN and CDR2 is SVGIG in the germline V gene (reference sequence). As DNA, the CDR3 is TGTGCCTGGAGTGTAGGCGGTGCCTACGAGCAGTACTTC. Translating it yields CAWSVGGAYEQYF.

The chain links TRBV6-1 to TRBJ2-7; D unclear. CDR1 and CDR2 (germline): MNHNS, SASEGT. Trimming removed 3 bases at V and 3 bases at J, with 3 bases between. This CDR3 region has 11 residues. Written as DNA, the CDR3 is TGTGCCAGCAGTGACCACTACGAGCAGTACTTC. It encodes CASSDHYEQYF.